This T cell receptor (beta chain) was identified during a study of blood T cell repertoires in COVID-19. Study details: Samples came from the United States, Italy and Spain, spanning acute and convalescent COVID-19.

Profiled with immunoSEQ multiplex PCR; TCRdb holds only in-frame clones, not every one. The sample holds some 250,000 clones, 84% seen once. Trimming removed 5 bases at V and 0 bases at J, with 11 bases between. Germline V gene lookup returns CDR1 MNHEY and CDR2 SVGAGI. CDR3 length: 15 amino acids. V gene TRBV6-5 combines with J gene TRBJ1-5; TRBD1 might be the D (6 bases). Source material: peripheral blood. The receptor was isolated from a man aged 60 to 75 with acute or convalescent COVID-19. CDR3 sequence reads: CASSQQGYSNQPQHF. The CDR3 DNA follows: TGTGCCAGCAGTCAACAGGGATATAGCAATCAGCCCCAGCATTTT.